This is a list of T cell receptor beta chains from one sample in a study of T cell responses to AZD1222 COVID-19 vaccine. Libraries were prepared by immunoSEQ multiplex PCR; TCRdb keeps only in-frame clonotypes and omits some of them. Of around 110,000 clones listed, 90% to 95% are singletons. This sample comprised peripheral blood, obtained on day 0 of AZD1222 vaccination. The receptors stem from an adult in good health. Each CDR3 is given with its conserved first and last residue. A D gene is named only where the DNA matches it firmly. Some rows have no size entry. The others give once, few or many, or a class for an expanded clone.

TRBV7-2	.	.	TRBJ1-6	TGTGCCAGCAGCTTAGAGGCAGGCCCTGGATGGGCACCCCTCCACTTT	CASSLEAGPGWAPLHF
TRBV10-2	.	TRBD1	TRBJ1-6	TGCGCCAGCAGGGACAGGAGCTCCTATAATTCACCCCTCCACTTT	CASRDRSSYNSPLHF
TRBV28	.	TRBD2	TRBJ2-5	TGTGCCAGCAAGACTAGCGGAGGACGGGAGACCCAGTACTTC	CASKTSGGRETQYF
TRBV30	.	.	TRBJ1-1	TGTGCCTGGGCTCGGTCGCGGCTAGGGCCTTTCTTT	CAWARSRLGPFF
TRBV30	.	.	TRBJ2-7	TGTGCCTGGAGTGTACATAAGTTCGAGCAGTACTTC	CAWSVHKFEQYF
TRBV7-9	.	.	TRBJ2-6	TGTGCCAGCAGCTGGGACTTCCTTCTCTCTGGGGCCAACGTCCTGACTTTC	CASSWDFLLSGANVLTF
TRBV28	.	.	TRBJ1-1	TGTGCCAGCAGTTCCCTCGCGGGGTTCAGGGGCACTGAAGCTTTCTTT	CASSSLAGFRGTEAFF
TRBV5-6	.	TRBD2	TRBJ2-3	TGTGCCAGCAGCAGAGTCCCAATAGCGGGAGGGCCCACAGATACGCAGTATTTT	CASSRVPIAGGPTDTQYF
TRBV15	.	.	TRBJ2-1	TGTGCCACCAGCAGAGCGCCTACTAGTCCCGGAGGCAATGAGCAGTTCTTC	CATSRAPTSPGGNEQFF
TRBV7-9	once	TRBD1	TRBJ2-7	TGTGCCAGCACCTCGGGACAGAACCCCCTAGACTTCTACGAGCAGTACTTC	CASTSGQNPLDFYEQYF
TRBV11-3	.	.	TRBJ2-3	TGTGCCAGCAGCTTTTCCAAGGCAGATACGCAGTATTTT	CASSFSKADTQYF
TRBV7-8	.	.	TRBJ1-1	TGTGCCAGCAGCCCAGGGTTTTTGGAAGCTTTCTTT	CASSPGFLEAFF
TRBV7-9	.	.	TRBJ2-3	TGTGCCAGCAGCCCGACCTTTGATACGCAGTATTTT	CASSPTFDTQYF
TRBV15	.	.	TRBJ1-1	TGTGCCACCCGAGGCAGGGGAAGAACTGAAGCTTTCTTT	CATRGRGRTEAFF
TRBV5-1	.	.	TRBJ2-5	TGCGCCAGCAGCTCCCGGGGTCAAGAGACCCAGTACTTC	CASSSRGQETQYF
TRBV28	.	.	TRBJ2-3	TGTGCCAGCAGTCCCGCAGCTTATGGTGATACGCAGTATTTT	CASSPAAYGDTQYF
TRBV6-5	.	TRBD2	TRBJ2-7	TGTGCCAGCAGTTACCGGGGAGGGTCCTACGAGCAGTACTTC	CASSYRGGSYEQYF
TRBV6-2/TRBV6-3	.	.	TRBJ2-5	TGTGCCAGCAGTCGACCTCAGGGGGGCAGGGAGACCCAGTACTTC	CASSRPQGGRETQYF
TRBV6-6	.	.	TRBJ1-6	TGTGCCAGCAGCTACCGGGACCACAGACGTAGCTCCTATAATTCACCCCTCCACTTT	CASSYRDHRRSSYNSPLHF
TRBV19	.	.	TRBJ1-5	TGTGCCAGTAGTACCCCGTACAGGCCTAATAGCAATCAGCCCCAGCATTTT	CASSTPYRPNSNQPQHF
TRBV7-9	few	.	TRBJ2-7	TGTGCCAGCAGTCTCACGGACTATACCTACGAGCAGTACTTC	CASSLTDYTYEQYF
TRBV2	.	TRBD2	TRBJ2-7	TGTGCCAGCAGCTCCGGGACTAGCGCCTCCTACGAGCAGTACTTC	CASSSGTSASYEQYF
TRBV27	once	.	TRBJ2-7	TGTGCCAGCAGTTTATCCCCGGCAGGGATACCCTACGAGCAGTACTTC	CASSLSPAGIPYEQYF
TRBV19	.	.	TRBJ2-7	TGTGCCAGTAGTTTTGGGGGTTACGAGCAGTACTTC	CASSFGGYEQYF
TRBV19	.	.	TRBJ2-1	TGTGCCAGTACCAGCACAGCCTACAATGAGCAGTTCTTC	CASTSTAYNEQFF
TRBV7-9	.	.	TRBJ2-2	TGTGCCAGCAGCTTCGAGCTTGTCACCGGGGAGCTGTTTTTT	CASSFELVTGELFF
TRBV2	few	.	TRBJ1-4	TGTGCCAGAGCTAATACAGAGAATGAAAAACTGTTTTTT	CARANTENEKLFF
TRBV12-5	.	.	TRBJ2-7	TGTGCTAGTGGTTTGGTACTAGGCAATTCCTACGAGCAGTACTTC	CASGLVLGNSYEQYF
TRBV28	once	TRBD2	TRBJ2-1	TGTGCCAGCAGCCTTACTAGCGGGAGAGTCTATCACAATGAGCAGTTCTTC	CASSLTSGRVYHNEQFF
TRBV28	.	TRBD1	TRBJ2-7	TGTGCCAGCAGTTTGCTCCAGGGGGCTTCCTGGGACGAGCAGTACTTC	CASSLLQGASWDEQYF
TRBV6-1	.	.	TRBJ2-1	TGTGCCAGCAGTGAGCCTGAGGGCCACAATGAGCAGTTCTTC	CASSEPEGHNEQFF
TRBV6-1	.	.	TRBJ2-7	TGTGCCAGCAGTGAAAGAGCGGTCTACGAGCAGTACTTC	CASSERAVYEQYF
TRBV7-9	many	TRBD2	TRBJ2-7	TGTGCCAGCAGCTTAGACCTAGCGGGGAGGTTAATCTACGAGCAGTACTTC	CASSLDLAGRLIYEQYF
TRBV6-1	.	.	TRBJ1-3	TGTGCCAGCAGTGAGTGGAGCTCTGGAAACACCATATATTTT	CASSEWSSGNTIYF
TRBV4-1	.	TRBD1	TRBJ2-7	TGCGCCAGCTCCAGCCTACCCAAAGGACAGGGCTACGAGCAGTACTTC	CASSSLPKGQGYEQYF
TRBV9	.	.	TRBJ1-2	TGTGCCAGCAGCGTAGAGGGATACTATGGCTACACCTTC	CASSVEGYYGYTF